Presented here are 21 T cell receptor beta chains from one specimen sequenced in a study of blood T cell repertoires in COVID-19. The table came from immunoSEQ multiplex PCR; TCRdb's copy has only in-frame clones and leaves some out. The sample shows fewer than 200,000 clones, 82% of them seen only once. The sequencing sample was made of peripheral blood. Every receptor here comes from a woman in her sixties with COVID-19, enrolled during active disease.

This clone was seen only once. V gene TRBV10-3 combines with J gene TRBJ2-7; TRBD2 is a possible D gene (5 bases). Trimming shortened V by 7 bases and J by 3 bases, and 7 bases separated the two germline ends. The V gene's germline CDR1 is ENHRY and CDR2 SYGVKD. The CDR3 loop spans 11 amino acids. CDR3 nucleotides: TGTGCCATCAAACGGGACTACGAGCAGTACTTC. The encoded protein is CAIKRDYEQYF.

This chain joins TRBV28 and TRBJ2-5; maybe TRBD2 (5 bases). The V gene lost 1 base and the J gene lost 6 bases, with 12 bases spanning the gap. Germline V lookup: CDR1 MDHEN, CDR2 SYDVKM. The CDR3 contains 14 residues. CDR3 loop: CASSLSAGIKTQYF. The CDR3, as DNA: TGTGCCAGCAGTTTATCGGCCGGGATCAAGACCCAGTACTTC. The complete variable domain, with remaining parts taken from reference TRBV28 and TRBJ2-5, reads DVKVTQSSRYLVKRTGEKVFLECVQDMDHENMFWYRQDPGLGLRLIYFSYDVKMKEKGDIPEGYSVSREKKERFSLILESASTNQTSMYLCASSLSAGIKTQYFGPGTRLLVL.

The V gene is TRBV10-2, the J gene TRBJ2-7; 8 bases match TRBD1. V dropped 6 bases and J dropped 1; count of bases not matched to a gene: 8. The length of the CDR3 is 15 residues. Germline loops: CDR1 WSHSY, CDR2 SAAADI. The CDR3 loop is CASSLTGDPSYEQYV. CDR3 sequence (DNA): TGCGCCAGCAGCCTGACAGGGGATCCGTCCTACGAGCAGTACGTC.

The V gene is TRBV6-5, the J gene TRBJ1-6, with a tentative D call TRBD1 (6 bases). Trimming removed 6 bases from V and 8 bases from J, with 17 bases in between. This CDR3 comprises 15 residues. Germline V CDR1 and CDR2: MNHEY, SVGAGI. The CDR3 loop is CASRGSGTRDSPLHF. The CDR3 coding sequence is TGTGCCAGCAGGGGTTCCGGGACAAGAGATTCACCCCTCCACTTT.

In DNA, the CDR3 is TGTGCCAGCAGTTACTCGCAGGGGCCCGTCTACGAGCAGTACTTC. This sequence encodes CASSYSQGPVYEQYF. The chain uses TRBV6-2 or TRBV6-3 and TRBJ2-7; D might be TRBD1 (6 bases). The length of the CDR3 is 15 residues. From germline, CDR1 is MNHEY and CDR2 SVGEGT. Trimming removed 0 bases from V and 3 bases from J, with 12 bases in between.

This clone was observed a few times. The chain uses TRBV5-6 and TRBJ1-1; no clear D gene. Germline lookup yields CDR1 SGHDT and CDR2 YYEEEE. The CDR3 is 13 amino acids. Trimming removed 5 bases from V and 1 base from J, with 9 bases in between. CDR3 sequence reads: CASSSKPNTEAFF. CDR3 sequence (DNA): TGTGCCAGCAGTAGTAAGCCGAACACTGAAGCTTTCTTT.

The chain recombines TRBV19 with TRBJ2-3; 9 bases are shared with TRBD2. Trimming took 5 bases from V and 0 from J; bases not matched to a gene: 6. Germline V gene lookup returns CDR1 LNHDA and CDR2 SQIVND (reference sequence). The CDR3 contains 16 residues. CDR3 DNA sequence: TGTGCCAGTAGTGTAATAGCGGGGGCCAGCACAGATACGCAGTATTTT. Its translation: CASSVIAGASTDTQYF.

The J gene is TRBJ1-5, the V gene TRBV7-9; D gene unclear. The CDR3 extends over 14 amino acids. V was shortened by 4 bases and J by 4 bases, with 11 bases between the two germline ends. Germline CDR1 and CDR2: SEHNR and FQNEAQ (reference sequence). DNA of the CDR3: TGTGCCAGCAGCTCAGACACAGATAATCAGCCCCAGCATTTT. It encodes CASSSDTDNQPQHF.

The gene calls are TRBV2 and TRBJ1-4; D unclear. Trimming took off 6 bases at V and 8 bases at J, with 16 bases between the two ends. The CDR3 length is 14 residues. Germline V gene lookup returns CDR1 SNHLY and CDR2 FYNNEI. CDR3 residues: CASSVRGGGEKLFF. The CDR3 DNA sequence: TGTGCCAGCAGCGTACGGGGAGGAGGCGAAAAACTGTTTTTT.

V gene TRBV3-1 (or the pseudogene TRBV3-2) combines with J gene TRBJ2-5; the D gene is possibly TRBD1 (6 bases). This CDR3 spans 14 amino acids. Germline V CDR1 and CDR2: LGHDT, YNNKEL (reference sequence). Trimming stripped 8 bases from V and 2 bases from J, with 15 bases between. The CDR3 DNA is TGTGCCAGCGGGGGCGAAAGGGGTCAAGAGACCCAGTACTTC. Translated, it gives CASGGERGQETQYF.

V gene TRBV5-1 combines with J gene TRBJ2-2; TRBD2 aligns across 10 bases. The CDR3 covers 15 residues. After removal of 2 bases from V and 7 bases from J, the junction contained 5 bases not matched to a gene. Germline-derived CDR1 and CDR2 are SGHRS and YFSETQ. The CDR3 nucleotides are TGCGCCAGCAGCTTAGCGGGAGGGCCGAACGGGGAGCTGTTTTTT. Residues: CASSLAGGPNGELFF.

This clone was counted between two and nine times. The chain is built from TRBV7-8 and TRBJ1-5, with 10 positions matching TRBD1. CDR1 is SGHVS and CDR2 is FQNEAQ in the germline V gene. The CDR3 length is 15 residues. Trimming took 3 bases from V and 6 from J; bases not matched to a gene: 5. CDR3 loop: CASSFPGTGVQPQHF. As DNA, the CDR3 is TGTGCCAGCAGCTTCCCCGGGACAGGGGTTCAGCCCCAGCATTTT.

This clone was counted a single time. The V call is TRBV7-3, the J call TRBJ1-6; 9 positions match TRBD1. V shed 4 bases, J shed 10 bases, and the junction held 8 bases outside the gene matches. The CDR3 is 15 amino acids. The germline CDR1 and CDR2 sequences are SGHTA and FQGTGA. The CDR3: CASSSTGGARSPLHF. DNA for the CDR3: TGTGCCAGCAGCTCAACAGGGGGCGCCCGGTCACCCCTCCACTTT.

The chain links TRBV19 to TRBJ1-4, with TRBD1 as a possible D gene (5 bases). The CDR3 totals 13 residues. Trimming removed 2 bases at V and 7 bases at J, with 8 bases between. Germline V lookup: CDR1 LNHDA, CDR2 SQIVND (reference sequence). The CDR3 coding sequence is TGTGCCAGTAGTATATCAGGGATTGAAAAACTGTTTTTT. Protein: CASSISGIEKLFF.

This chain connects TRBV7-2 to TRBJ1-6, with 8 bases that match TRBD1. Germline V gene sequence: CDR1 SGHTA, CDR2 FQGNSA. The CDR3 is 14 residues long. The V gene end was trimmed by 5 bases and the J gene end by 9 bases; junction bases not matched to a gene: 6. Here the CDR3 reads CASSPRQGASPLHF. DNA for the CDR3: TGTGCCAGCAGCCCCCGCCAGGGGGCTTCACCCCTCCACTTT.

V gene TRBV27 combines with J gene TRBJ1-2; D possibly corresponds to TRBD1 (6 bases). CDR1 MNHEY and CDR2 SMNVEV come from the germline V gene (reference sequence). V was pared by 6 bases and J by 0 bases, with 14 bases between. The CDR3 covers 15 residues. CDR3 in DNA: TGTGCCAGCAGAGAGACAGGCTACTCTAACTATGGCTACACCTTC. Its translation: CASRETGYSNYGYTF.

The chain uses TRBV6-5 and TRBJ2-3; TRBD2 agrees at 11 bases. V shed 6 bases and J 11 bases; nucleotides not matched to a gene: 7. The germline V gene has CDR1 MNHEY and CDR2 SVGAGI. There are 13 residues in the CDR3. In DNA, the CDR3 is TGTGCCAGCAGACTAGCGGGGGATGGCAGGCAGTATTTT. It translates to CASRLAGDGRQYF.

This clone was counted once. The junction does not match germline at one end; this may be a read error. This chain uses TRBV28 with TRBJ1-4; D call uncertain. Per germline, CDR1 MDHEN and CDR2 SYDVKM. The CDR3 spans 17 residues. CDR3 coding DNA: TGTGCCAGCAGTTTAGGGAAAAACAGCAGGCTTCGGGAAAAACCGTTTTTT. This encodes CASSLGKNSRLREKPFF.

This clone has a handful of counts. Other DNA variants within this sample encode the same CDR3. This chain uses TRBV3-1 (or the pseudogene TRBV3-2) with TRBJ2-5; maybe TRBD1 (5 bases). Trimming removed 0 bases from V and 4 bases from J, with 9 bases in between. CDR3 length: 14 residues. Germline values: CDR1 LGHDT, CDR2 YNNKEL (reference sequence). Here the CDR3 reads CASSQDRERETQYF. Written as DNA, the CDR3 is TGTGCCAGCAGCCAAGACAGGGAAAGAGAGACCCAGTACTTC.

This clone was picked up a small number of times. The J gene is TRBJ2-1, the V gene TRBV28; 11 nucleotides align to TRBD2. The CDR3 sequence is 14 residues long. After removal of 9 bases from V and 6 bases from J, the junction contained 7 bases not matched to a gene. CDR1 and CDR2 from the germline V gene are MDHEN and SYDVKM. The CDR3 sequence: CASLAGGPSNEQFF. The CDR3 region has the DNA TGTGCCAGTTTAGCGGGAGGGCCCTCCAATGAGCAGTTCTTC.

As concerns this clone: Other DNA sequences in the same sample also yield this CDR3. J is TRBJ1-6 and V is TRBV19, with D hard to call. The CDR3 spans 15 residues. Germline-derived CDR1 and CDR2 are LNHDA and SQIVND (reference sequence). V gave up 7 bases and J gave up 0 bases, with 10 bases separating them. CDR3 sequence reads: CASTAGSSYNSPLHF. The CDR3 DNA reads TGTGCCAGTACCGCGGGGAGCTCCTATAATTCACCCCTCCACTTT.